Listed below are T cell receptor beta chains from one sample, sequenced in a study of blood T cell repertoires in COVID-19. TCRdb keeps only in-frame clones here, not all; method: immunoSEQ multiplex PCR. This table has roughly 50,000 clones, 77% appearing once. Sequences were obtained from peripheral blood. These receptors originate from a human donor with active or convalescent COVID-19. The donor label of this sample is uncertain. The CDR3 runs from the conserved cysteine through the conserved F or W. Fields, in order: clone size, V gene, J gene, D gene, CDR3 protein, CDR3 DNA. The D gene is left open where the match is weak. Where a row states a size, it is once, few, many or the class of an expanded clone; other rows omit it.

clone_size: NA; v_call: TRBV13; j_call: TRBJ1-6; d_call: NA; cdr3_aa: CASSFAGDSPLHF; cdr3_nt: TGTGCCAGCAGCTTTGCAGGGGATTCACCCCTCCACTTT
clone_size: NA; v_call: TRBV9; j_call: TRBJ1-1; d_call: NA; cdr3_aa: CASSQGQLNTEAFF; cdr3_nt: TGTGCCAGCAGCCAGGGGCAACTGAACACTGAAGCTTTCTTT
clone_size: NA; v_call: TRBV5-6; j_call: TRBJ2-5; d_call: NA; cdr3_aa: CASSLARVKTQYF; cdr3_nt: TGTGCCAGCAGCTTGGCCCGGGTAAAGACCCAGTACTTC
clone_size: NA; v_call: TRBV27; j_call: TRBJ2-5; d_call: NA; cdr3_aa: CASSFPQGTQYF; cdr3_nt: TGTGCCAGCAGTTTCCCCCAGGGGACCCAGTACTTC
clone_size: NA; v_call: TRBV6-5; j_call: TRBJ1-3; d_call: TRBD1; cdr3_aa: CALARGQFGNTIYF; cdr3_nt: TGTGCCTTGGCGAGGGGGCAATTTGGAAACACCATATATTTT
clone_size: NA; v_call: TRBV7-2; j_call: TRBJ2-2; d_call: TRBD2; cdr3_aa: CASSYLAGTPGELFF; cdr3_nt: TGTGCCAGCAGCTACCTAGCGGGAACACCCGGGGAGCTGTTTTTT
clone_size: NA; v_call: TRBV19; j_call: TRBJ2-1; d_call: NA; cdr3_aa: CASSMSHSGYNEQFF; cdr3_nt: TGTGCCAGTAGTATGAGCCATTCGGGCTACAATGAGCAGTTCTTC
clone_size: NA; v_call: TRBV5-1; j_call: TRBJ2-7; d_call: NA; cdr3_aa: CASSPDSAGFSEQYF; cdr3_nt: TGCGCCAGCAGCCCGGACTCAGCAGGATTTAGCGAGCAGTACTTC
clone_size: NA; v_call: TRBV4-1; j_call: TRBJ2-7; d_call: TRBD2; cdr3_aa: CASSLPGTRAGEQYF; cdr3_nt: TGCGCCAGCAGCCTACCCGGGACTAGGGCCGGCGAGCAGTACTTC
clone_size: NA; v_call: TRBV11-3; j_call: TRBJ2-4; d_call: NA; cdr3_aa: CASSFGGQAKNIQYF; cdr3_nt: TGTGCCAGCAGCTTCGGAGGGCAAGCCAAAAACATTCAGTACTTC
clone_size: NA; v_call: TRBV11-3; j_call: TRBJ2-6; d_call: TRBD1; cdr3_aa: CASSLQGDGANVLTF; cdr3_nt: TGTGCCAGCAGCTTACAGGGGGACGGGGCCAACGTCCTGACTTTC
clone_size: medium-sized; v_call: TRBV7-9; j_call: TRBJ1-3; d_call: TRBD1; cdr3_aa: CASSWGQHSGNTIYF; cdr3_nt: TGTGCCAGCAGCTGGGGACAGCACTCTGGAAACACCATATATTTT
clone_size: NA; v_call: TRBV12-3/TRBV12-4; j_call: TRBJ1-1; d_call: NA; cdr3_aa: CASSRSGSPEAFF; cdr3_nt: TGTGCCAGCAGTCGCAGCGGGTCTCCTGAAGCTTTCTTT
clone_size: few; v_call: TRBV5-1; j_call: TRBJ1-4; d_call: NA; cdr3_aa: CASSLAQNEKLFF; cdr3_nt: TGCGCCAGCAGCTTGGCCCAGAATGAAAAACTGTTTTTT
clone_size: NA; v_call: TRBV25-1; j_call: TRBJ1-5; d_call: NA; cdr3_aa: CASSDLQGQPQHF; cdr3_nt: TGTGCCAGCAGTGACCTACAGGGTCAGCCCCAGCATTTT
clone_size: NA; v_call: TRBV27; j_call: TRBJ2-1; d_call: TRBD2; cdr3_aa: CASSPGGSGSIEQFF; cdr3_nt: TGTGCCAGCAGTCCCGGCGGTAGCGGGAGTATTGAGCAGTTCTTC
clone_size: NA; v_call: TRBV11-3; j_call: TRBJ2-6; d_call: TRBD1; cdr3_aa: CASSSGTGLKSGANVLTF; cdr3_nt: TGTGCCAGCAGTTCCGGGACAGGGCTTAAGTCTGGGGCCAACGTCCTGACTTTC
clone_size: NA; v_call: TRBV12-3/TRBV12-4; j_call: TRBJ1-2; d_call: NA; cdr3_aa: CASTGGANYGYTF; cdr3_nt: TGTGCCAGCACGGGGGGAGCTAACTATGGCTACACCTTC
clone_size: NA; v_call: TRBV5-6; j_call: TRBJ2-1; d_call: TRBD2; cdr3_aa: CASIFRLAGIGSEQFF; cdr3_nt: TGTGCCAGCATCTTCAGGCTAGCGGGGATTGGAAGTGAGCAGTTCTTC
clone_size: NA; v_call: TRBV4-1; j_call: TRBJ1-5; d_call: TRBD1; cdr3_aa: CASSLGQGNQPQHF; cdr3_nt: TGCGCCAGCAGCCTGGGACAGGGCAATCAGCCCCAGCATTTT
clone_size: NA; v_call: TRBV28; j_call: TRBJ2-1; d_call: TRBD2; cdr3_aa: CASSLGTSGRAYNEQFF; cdr3_nt: TGTGCCAGCAGTTTGGGGACTAGCGGGAGGGCTTACAATGAGCAGTTCTTC
clone_size: NA; v_call: TRBV18; j_call: TRBJ2-7; d_call: TRBD2; cdr3_aa: CASSRSGKTTYEQYF; cdr3_nt: TGTGCCAGCTCCCGAAGCGGGAAAACAACCTACGAGCAGTACTTC
clone_size: NA; v_call: TRBV5-1; j_call: TRBJ1-4; d_call: TRBD1; cdr3_aa: CASSSVVQGAGEKLFF; cdr3_nt: TGCGCCAGCAGCTCGGTCGTACAGGGGGCTGGGGAAAAACTGTTTTTT
clone_size: NA; v_call: TRBV10-3; j_call: TRBJ2-7; d_call: TRBD1; cdr3_aa: CASTGQQDEQYF; cdr3_nt: TGTGCCAGTACGGGACAGCAGGACGAGCAGTACTTC
clone_size: NA; v_call: TRBV19; j_call: TRBJ1-2; d_call: NA; cdr3_aa: CASSIPGVRDGYTF; cdr3_nt: TGTGCCAGTAGTATCCCAGGGGTTCGGGATGGCTACACCTTC
clone_size: NA; v_call: TRBV20-1; j_call: TRBJ2-7; d_call: TRBD2; cdr3_aa: CSASRSGRSSYEQYF; cdr3_nt: TGCAGTGCTAGTCGCAGCGGGAGATCGTCCTACGAGCAGTACTTC
clone_size: NA; v_call: TRBV19; j_call: TRBJ1-1; d_call: NA; cdr3_aa: CATDWGGTEAFF; cdr3_nt: TGTGCCACTGATTGGGGCGGCACTGAAGCTTTCTTT
clone_size: NA; v_call: TRBV7-3; j_call: TRBJ2-1; d_call: TRBD2; cdr3_aa: CASSPGGRALYEQFF; cdr3_nt: TGTGCCAGCAGCCCGGGCGGGAGGGCCTTATATGAGCAGTTCTTC
clone_size: NA; v_call: TRBV9; j_call: TRBJ2-2; d_call: TRBD2; cdr3_aa: CASSATGGPLTGELFF; cdr3_nt: TGTGCCAGCAGCGCTACGGGAGGGCCGTTGACCGGGGAGCTGTTTTTT
clone_size: NA; v_call: TRBV5-1; j_call: TRBJ2-2; d_call: TRBD2; cdr3_aa: CASRIGTSGSGELFF; cdr3_nt: TGCGCCAGCAGGATTGGGACTAGCGGGTCCGGGGAGCTGTTTTTT
clone_size: NA; v_call: TRBV6-1; j_call: TRBJ1-5; d_call: TRBD1; cdr3_aa: CASSDRGRESQPQHF; cdr3_nt: TGTGCCAGCAGTGACAGGGGGCGGGAGAGTCAGCCCCAGCATTTT
clone_size: NA; v_call: TRBV5-1; j_call: TRBJ1-4; d_call: NA; cdr3_aa: CASSLVGDTGEKLFF; cdr3_nt: TGCGCCAGCAGCTTGGTGGGGGACACAGGTGAAAAACTGTTTTTT
clone_size: NA; v_call: TRBV6-1; j_call: TRBJ1-5; d_call: NA; cdr3_aa: CASSESPQAGQPQHF; cdr3_nt: TGTGCCAGCAGTGAGAGTCCCCAGGCGGGCCAGCCCCAGCATTTT
clone_size: NA; v_call: TRBV14; j_call: TRBJ2-7; d_call: TRBD2; cdr3_aa: CASSFASGRAVHYEQYF; cdr3_nt: TGTGCCAGCAGCTTCGCTAGCGGGAGGGCCGTACACTACGAGCAGTACTTC
clone_size: NA; v_call: TRBV9; j_call: TRBJ2-7; d_call: NA; cdr3_aa: CASSAWGGSYEQYF; cdr3_nt: TGTGCCAGCAGCGCCTGGGGAGGCTCCTACGAGCAGTACTTC
clone_size: NA; v_call: TRBV28; j_call: TRBJ2-2; d_call: TRBD2; cdr3_aa: CASSLLRGGGKTGELFF; cdr3_nt: TGTGCCAGCAGTTTACTACGGGGCGGGGGTAAAACCGGGGAGCTGTTTTTT
clone_size: once; v_call: TRBV7-9; j_call: TRBJ2-1; d_call: TRBD2; cdr3_aa: CATRSGRGGNEQFF; cdr3_nt: TGTGCCACCCGTAGCGGGAGGGGGGGCAATGAGCAGTTCTTC
clone_size: NA; v_call: TRBV2; j_call: TRBJ1-2; d_call: NA; cdr3_aa: CASSEGPLAGYTF; cdr3_nt: TGTGCCAGCAGTGAAGGGCCCCTGGCCGGCTACACCTTC
clone_size: NA; v_call: TRBV11-3; j_call: TRBJ2-1; d_call: NA; cdr3_aa: CASSLRPGGSSYNEQFF; cdr3_nt: TGTGCCAGCAGCTTACGTCCGGGTGGGAGCTCCTACAATGAGCAGTTCTTC
clone_size: NA; v_call: TRBV4-3; j_call: TRBJ2-7; d_call: NA; cdr3_aa: CASSQRITGSFYEQYF; cdr3_nt: TGCGCCAGCAGCCAAAGGATAACAGGGAGTTTCTACGAGCAGTACTTC
clone_size: NA; v_call: TRBV28; j_call: TRBJ2-6; d_call: TRBD1; cdr3_aa: CASSSSGTGGYSGANVLTF; cdr3_nt: TGTGCCAGCAGTTCCTCCGGGACAGGGGGCTACTCTGGGGCCAACGTCCTGACTTTC
clone_size: NA; v_call: TRBV13; j_call: TRBJ2-2; d_call: TRBD2; cdr3_aa: CASSLASGSPTGELFF; cdr3_nt: TGTGCCAGCAGCTTAGCTAGCGGGAGCCCCACCGGGGAGCTGTTTTTT